Sequencing of this TCR beta chain was carried out in a study of CD8+CD57+ T cells in acquired aplastic anemia. Before being chosen for sequencing, patients had shown CD8+CD57+ cell expansion by flow cytometry. All patients had severe acquired aplastic anemia. TCR beta VDJ and CDR3 were profiled, and genomic DNA was the template. One entry per CDR3 protein, called by TCRdb with MiXCR from the reads. This table has 150,000 to 170,000 distinct CDR3 sequences, about 48% appearing once. The CDR3 contains 13 residues. V lost 4 bases and J 3 bases, leaving 8 bases between the germline ends. Looked up from germline, CDR1 is ENHRY and CDR2 is SYGVKD. This clonotype was seen a handful of times.

The sequencing input was sorted CD4+, CD8+, or CD8+CD57+ T cells (not recorded which) from PBMCs. This receptor was identified in a human donor with aplastic anemia. The chain links TRBV10-3 to TRBJ2-3, with D possibly called TRBD1 or TRBD2 (5 bases each). DNA for the CDR3: TGTGCCATCAGTGTCAGGGAGACAGATACGCAGTATTTT. This codes for CAISVRETDTQYF.